The clone carrying this T cell receptor (beta chain) was seen just once. No antigen is known for it. The record originates from a study of CD8 T cells in ankylosing spondylitis. General study results and limits: Significant enrichment of disease-linked clones was reportedly seen in matched ankylosing spondylitis synovial fluid. Some of these motif variants have turned up before, in reports on reactive arthritis synovial fluid and blood. Blood from ankylosing spondylitis patients appeared to carry a characteristic roughly 8-variant TCR beta motif. Disease-associated clones were CD8+ and fairly uncommon in peripheral blood.

The V end lost 1 base, the J end lost 4 bases, and 11 bases lay between the germline ends. The CDR3 is 16 amino acids. CDR1 is LNHDA, CDR2 SQIVND, per germline (reference sequence). With molecular barcodes, quantitative 5'-RACE was used to make the TCR beta libraries. TCRdb analysed the 5' RACE reads with MiXCR anew, one entry per CDR3 protein. The sample records about 390,000 distinct CDR3 sequences, 20% to 25% being singletons. The TCR originated in a male donor with ankylosing spondylitis. V and J are TRBV19 and TRBJ2-6; no clear D. Sequenced: blood, either unsorted or a sorted T cell fraction (not recorded which). CDR3 nucleotides: TGTGCCAGTAGTATAGGCGTGGGTACGGGGGCCAACGTCCTGACTTTC. Protein product: CASSIGVGTGANVLTF.